Sequencing of this TCR beta chain was carried out in a study of T cell repertoires in cytomegalovirus infection. Whole-study context: CMV infection plus the matching HLA type was flagged by public TCR beta signatures.

This CDR3 region has 15 residues. V was shortened by 6 bases and J by 7 bases, with 18 bases between the two germline ends. Germline assignment: CDR1 LGHNT and CDR2 FRNRAP. TCRdb re-called the reads through MiXCR, storing one row per CDR3 protein. This sample yields tens of thousands of distinct CDR3 sequences, of which about 22% are seen a single time; roughly 80% belongs to the top ten. In regard to this clonotype: No antigen is known for it.

The sample consisted of PBMCs, sequenced either directly or after in vitro stimulation (not recorded which). The chain joins TRBV12-5 to TRBJ2-2; D is possibly TRBD2 (5 bases). The sequence derives from a human donor in good health (CMV status not recorded). Some clones in this sample may be carry-over from other donors' samples. CDR3 DNA: TGTGCTAGTGGCCGGCGGAGGAGTTCTTACGGGGAGCTGTTTTTT. Its translation: CASGRRRSSYGELFF. The complete variable domain, with remaining parts taken from reference TRBV12-5 and TRBJ2-2, reads DARVTQTPRHKVTEMGQEVTMRCQPILGHNTVFWYRQTMMQGLELLAYFRNRAPLDDSGMPKDRFSAEMPDATLATLKIQPSEPRDSAVYFCASGRRRSSYGELFFGEGSRLTVL.